Below are 4 T cell receptor beta chains sequenced from a single sample in a study of T cell repertoires in cytomegalovirus infection. Antigen specificity for these receptors is unknown. TCRdb called the reads again in MiXCR, with one record for every CDR3 protein. The sample gives approximately 470,000 distinct CDR3 sequences, under 55% of which show up once; around 45% is in the top ten. The source material was cultured PBMCs, sampled from culture after CMV antigen stimulation. These receptors were taken from a human donor in good health (CMV status not recorded). Some clones in this sample may be carry-over from other donors' samples.

The CDR3 is CAISDWTSGIYNEQFF. In DNA, the CDR3 is TGTGCCATCAGTGATTGGACTAGCGGGATCTACAATGAGCAGTTCTTC. The chain is built from TRBV10-3 and TRBJ2-1, with 12 bases that match TRBD2. The CDR3 sequence is 16 residues long. Unmatched junction bases numbered 3, after V lost 3 bases and J lost 3 bases. Looked up from germline, CDR1 is ENHRY and CDR2 is SYGVKD.

The sample holds a few counts of this clonotype. The J gene is TRBJ2-1, the V gene TRBV7-2; D is uncertain. V lost 1 base and J 5 bases, leaving 9 bases between the germline ends. CDR3 length equals 14 residues. Germline-derived CDR1 and CDR2 are SGHTA and FQGNSA. The CDR3 nucleotides are TGTGCCAGCAGCTTAGGACGGTGGGACAATGAGCAGTTCTTC. Translating it yields CASSLGRWDNEQFF. Using reference TRBV7-2 and TRBJ2-1 for the parts outside the CDR3, the full variable domain is GAGVSQSPSNKVTEKGKDVELRCDPISGHTALYWYRQSLGQGLEFLIYFQGNSAPDKSGLPSDRFSAERTGGSVSTLTIQRTQQEDSAVYLCASSLGRWDNEQFFGPGTRLTVL.

V and J are TRBV28 and TRBJ1-6; no definite D call. Trimming removed 6 bases from V and 9 bases from J, with 12 bases in between. Per the germline V gene, CDR1 is MDHEN and CDR2 is SYDVKM. The CDR3 loop spans 13 amino acids. The CDR3 bases are TGTGCCAGCAGACCAGCGGCGGGTTCACCCCTCCACTTT. Protein: CASRPAAGSPLHF.

This clonotype was detected a few times. V and J are TRBV6-1 and TRBJ2-3; 9 bases are a match to TRBD1. Germline assignment: CDR1 MNHNS and CDR2 SASEGT. The CDR3 sequence is 12 residues long. V lost 11 bases to trimming and J lost 5 bases; unmatched junction nucleotides: 5. The CDR3, as DNA: TGTGCCGGGACAGGGTTTCAAGATACGCAGTATTTT. Translated: CAGTGFQDTQYF.